The next 16 T cell receptor beta chains were all read from a single sample in a study of response to subunit inactivated influenza vaccine (dated by TCRdb to 2017 to 2018). Libraries were made using RT-PCR. The reads were generated on an Illumina HiSeq 2500. The raw public reads went through TCRdb reprocessing: fastp at Q25, MiXCR clone calling, in-frame beta chains kept. Entries that share a CDR3 protein sequence are merged under the most common genes and DNA. Present in this sample are about 570,000 distinct CDR3 sequences, approximately 11% of which were seen just once. Of the sample, approximately 10% falls within the top ten clones. These data were likewise used in another study, on T cells expressing NK-cell markers. The second paper states: The TCR beta cDNA libraries were made using 5'RACE template switching, a step that added both a universal primer site and unique molecular identifiers.

The sequencing here drew on PBMCs from blood, taken on the day of vaccination. The source is a man between 45 and 60 years old who received an inactivated influenza vaccine. Donor details come from another sample of the same person, matched by shared clones.

V is TRBV14 and J is TRBJ1-2; D possibly corresponds to TRBD1 (5 bases). The ends were cut back, 3 bases at V and 8 bases at J, with 13 bases in the middle. CDR1 and CDR2 (germline): SGHDN, FVKESK. The CDR3 extends over 13 amino acids. The CDR3 nucleotides read TGTGCCAGCAGCCAGTTCCCGGGACCGGGCTACACCTTC. Its protein product is CASSQFPGPGYTF.

The rearrangement links TRBV11-1 to TRBJ1-4, with a tentative D call TRBD1 (5 bases). The CDR3 is 14 residues long. V lost 5 bases to trimming and J lost 6 bases, with 13 bases between them. CDR1 is SGHAT and CDR2 is FQDESV in the germline V gene (reference sequence). The CDR3 region is CASSNWGRDEKLFF. CDR3 DNA: TGTGCCAGCAGCAACTGGGGACGGGATGAAAAACTGTTTTTT.

The chain employs TRBV12-3 or TRBV12-4 and TRBJ2-1; D unresolved. Between the trimmed V and J ends, which lost 2 bases and 11 bases, there was a span of 10 bases. The CDR3 spans 12 residues. The CDR3 DNA sequence: TGTGCCAGCAGTTTAAGTGCGGCCCAGCAGTTCTTC. Protein: CASSLSAAQQFF.

The chain joins TRBV6-1 to TRBJ2-7; 11 bases are a match to TRBD2. V was clipped by 6 bases and J by 4 bases; unmatched bases: 8. Per the germline V gene, CDR1 is MNHNS and CDR2 is SASEGT. This CDR3 has 15 residues. CDR3 sequence (DNA): TGTGCCAGCAGCCTACCTAGCGGGGGGAGGTACGAGCAGTACTTC. Its protein is CASSLPSGGRYEQYF.

The gene calls are TRBV4-2 and TRBJ2-3; D remains ambiguous. The germline V and J ends were trimmed by 4 bases and 0 bases, with 11 bases remaining between them. CDR1 is LGHNA, CDR2 YNFKEQ, per germline. CDR3 size: 15 residues. The CDR3 protein is CASSRWKQSTDTQYF. CDR3 in DNA: TGTGCCAGCAGCCGGTGGAAGCAGAGCACAGATACGCAGTATTTT.

Only a few counts were recorded for this clonotype. This chain connects TRBV20-1 to TRBJ2-1; D unclear. V shed 2 bases and J shed 7 bases, with 6 bases lying between them. Germline V gene data show CDR1 as DFQATT and CDR2 as SNEGSKA (reference sequence). CDR3 size: 11 residues. The DNA for the CDR3 is TGCAGTGCTAGATGGCTTAATGAGCAGTTCTTC. Its protein product is CSARWLNEQFF.

The sample holds a few counts of this clonotype. J is TRBJ2-1 and V is TRBV11-2; a weak D match, TRBD2 (5 bases). V was pared by 1 base and J by 0 bases, with 10 bases between. This CDR3 is built from 16 residues. Germline lookup yields CDR1 SGHAT and CDR2 FQNNGV. The CDR3 sequence is CASSLAAAGSYNEQFF. Here the CDR3 DNA reads TGTGCCAGCAGCTTAGCCGCTGCGGGCTCCTACAATGAGCAGTTCTTC.

This clonotype has only a few counts. The chain recombines TRBV3-1 with TRBJ2-2; 7 bases fit TRBD1. The V segment lost 2 bases and the J segment 2 bases; nucleotides outside the gene matches: 5. The CDR3 loop spans 16 amino acids. Looked up from germline, CDR1 is LGHDT and CDR2 is YNNKEL (reference sequence). In DNA, the CDR3 is TGTGCCAGCAGCCAAAAGACAGGGTTAAACACCGGGGAGCTGTTTTTT. It codes for CASSQKTGLNTGELFF.

The chain uses TRBV6-2 or TRBV6-3 and TRBJ2-7; 7 bases agree with TRBD2. The CDR3 length is 15 residues. V was pared by 6 bases and J by 4 bases, with 12 bases of the junction left unmatched. Germline V gives CDR1 MNHEY, CDR2 SVGEGT. The CDR3 coding sequence is TGTGCCAGCAGGCCGGTGGGAGGGCGGACGTACGAGCAGTACTTC. It codes for CASRPVGGRTYEQYF.

The chain recombines TRBV4-2 with TRBJ2-1, with D perhaps assigned TRBD1 or TRBD2 (5 bases each). Germline-derived CDR1 and CDR2 are LGHNA and YNFKEQ. V lost 3 bases and J lost 6, with 15 bases in between. This CDR3 comprises 15 residues. The CDR3 sequence is CASSHGARLLNEQFF. The CDR3 DNA reads TGTGCCAGCAGCCACGGGGCTAGACTACTCAATGAGCAGTTCTTC.

The chain joins TRBV6-2 or TRBV6-3 to TRBJ2-7, with 7 bases matching TRBD1. The CDR3 loop spans 15 amino acids. V shed 7 bases, J shed 2 bases, and the junction held 11 bases outside the gene matches. Per germline, CDR1 MNHEY and CDR2 SVGEGT. The CDR3: CASTQAAGTAYEQYF. The CDR3 DNA reads as TGTGCCAGCACCCAAGCCGCAGGGACAGCCTACGAGCAGTACTTC.

V gene TRBV7-9 combines with J gene TRBJ1-5; possibly TRBD1 for D (5 bases). Germline V gene data show CDR1 as SEHNR and CDR2 as FQNEAQ (reference sequence). The CDR3 sequence is 17 residues long. V lost 5 bases to trimming and J lost 4 bases, with 21 bases between them. CDR3 sequence: CASSIGAGRELNQPQHF. CDR3 DNA: TGTGCCAGCAGCATTGGCGCGGGCAGGGAGTTGAATCAGCCCCAGCATTTT.

This clonotype was counted a few times. This chain uses TRBV24-1 with TRBJ2-2, with 7 bases matching TRBD1. The length of the CDR3 is 13 residues. The germline CDR1 and CDR2 sequences are KGHDR and SFDVKD. Losses at the gene ends were 9 bases for V and 3 bases for J; bases not matched to a gene: 3. The CDR3 is CATGTGDTGELFF. CDR3 sequence (DNA): TGTGCCACCGGAACAGGGGACACCGGGGAGCTGTTTTTT.

This clonotype occurred many times. This rearrangement joins TRBV6-2 or TRBV6-3 to TRBJ2-3; D is ambiguous. The germline gives CDR1 MNHEY, CDR2 SVGEGT. V was cut by 6 bases and J by 7 bases, with 8 bases left in between. This CDR3 region has 11 residues. The CDR3 region is CASSLSYTQYF. In nucleotides, the CDR3 is TGTGCCAGCAGCCTTTCTTATACGCAGTATTTT.

This clonotype appeared many times. The chain combines TRBV28 with TRBJ2-1; D is undetermined. The CDR3 totals 13 residues. Trimming left V 2 bases short and J 2 bases short, with 4 bases between. Germline CDR1 MDHEN, CDR2 SYDVKM. The CDR3 protein is CASSLRTYNEQFF. Here the CDR3 DNA reads TGTGCCAGCAGTTTAAGAACCTACAATGAGCAGTTCTTC.

This clonotype was detected ten times or more. The chain uses TRBV28 and TRBJ2-2; 11 bases match TRBD1. CDR3 length: 15 amino acids. V shed 2 bases, J shed 6 bases, and the junction held 2 bases outside the gene matches. Germline lookup yields CDR1 MDHEN and CDR2 SYDVKM. The CDR3 sequence is CASSLRTGGSGELFF. For the CDR3, the DNA is TGTGCCAGCAGTTTAAGGACAGGGGGCTCCGGGGAGCTGTTTTTT.